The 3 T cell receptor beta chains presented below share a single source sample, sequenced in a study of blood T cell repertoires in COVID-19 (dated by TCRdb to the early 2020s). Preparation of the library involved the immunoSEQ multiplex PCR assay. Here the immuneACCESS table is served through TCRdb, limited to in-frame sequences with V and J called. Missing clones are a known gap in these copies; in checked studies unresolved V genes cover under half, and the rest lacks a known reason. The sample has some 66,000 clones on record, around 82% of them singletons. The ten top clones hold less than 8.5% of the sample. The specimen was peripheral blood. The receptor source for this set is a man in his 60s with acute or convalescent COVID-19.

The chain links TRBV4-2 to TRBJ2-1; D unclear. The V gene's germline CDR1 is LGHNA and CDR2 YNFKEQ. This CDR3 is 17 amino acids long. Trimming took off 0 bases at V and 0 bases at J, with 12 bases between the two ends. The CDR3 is CASSQDEANRSYNEQFF. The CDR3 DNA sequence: TGTGCCAGCAGCCAAGATGAGGCCAACCGCTCCTACAATGAGCAGTTCTTC.

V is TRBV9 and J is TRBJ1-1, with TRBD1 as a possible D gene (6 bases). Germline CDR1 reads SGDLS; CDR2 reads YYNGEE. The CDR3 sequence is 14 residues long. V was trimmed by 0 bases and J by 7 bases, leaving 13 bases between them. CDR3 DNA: TGTGCCAGCAGCGTAGGGTTCCTACAGGGTGAAGCTTTCTTT. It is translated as CASSVGFLQGEAFF.

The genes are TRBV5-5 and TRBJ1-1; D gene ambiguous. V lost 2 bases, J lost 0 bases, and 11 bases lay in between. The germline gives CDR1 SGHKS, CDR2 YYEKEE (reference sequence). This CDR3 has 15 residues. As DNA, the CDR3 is TGTGCCAGCAGCTTCAGGCTGGGCATGAACACTGAAGCTTTCTTT. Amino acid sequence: CASSFRLGMNTEAFF.